A single sample is the source of the 3 T cell receptor beta chains below, sequenced in a study of low-dose radiotherapy and immunotherapy resistance in tumors. Amplification, which lasted around 18 PCR cycles, used a constant-region primer and V-primer adapter to amplify TCRs. MiXCR was run by TCRdb on the reads, yielding one entry per CDR3 protein. The sample shows under 60,000 distinct CDR3 sequences, roughly 12% of them seen only once. The time point is: before trial treatment. The specimen was PBMCs, collected before treatment. Receptors were obtained from a female donor with ovarian cancer.

This clonotype was detected ten times or more. For the CDR3, the DNA is TGTGCCAGCAGCTTAGACAGGGGGCGCACCGGGGAGCTGTTTTTT. It encodes CASSLDRGRTGELFF. The gene calls are TRBV7-9 and TRBJ2-2, with 9 bases lining up with TRBD1. V lost 1 base to trimming and J lost 4 bases; unmatched junction nucleotides: 1. The CDR3 length is 15 residues. The germline V gene encodes CDR1 SEHNR and CDR2 FQNEAQ (reference sequence).

In its sample, this clonotype is medium-sized. The gene calls are TRBV5-5 and TRBJ2-5; D call uncertain. V dropped 3 bases and J dropped 2 bases, with 11 bases sitting between them. The CDR3 spans 14 residues. Germline loops: CDR1 SGHKS, CDR2 YYEKEE (reference sequence). As DNA, the CDR3 is TGTGCCAGCAGCTCTATGGCAGGACAAGAGACCCAGTACTTC. The encoded protein is CASSSMAGQETQYF.

This clonotype occurred many times. The gene calls are TRBV3-1 and TRBJ2-7, with 10 bases matching TRBD1. CDR3 length: 16 amino acids. With 1 base clipped from V and 2 bases from J, the junction kept 5 bases outside the gene matches. Germline lookup yields CDR1 LGHDT and CDR2 YNNKEL (reference sequence). CDR3 DNA sequence: TGTGCCAGCAGCCAAGTCCGGACAGGGGGACCCTACGAGCAGTACTTC. Its translation: CASSQVRTGGPYEQYF.